The T cell receptor beta chain under discussion was sequenced for a study of T-cell reconstitution after alpha-beta-depleted transplantation in children. A library of TCRbeta sequences, prepared with unique molecular identifiers, was generated. MiXCR, run by TCRdb on the PCR reads, gives a single entry per CDR3 protein. The table has roughly 490,000 distinct CDR3 sequences, 9.5% to 12% seen once. Germline V gives CDR1 SGHNT, CDR2 YENEEA. The CDR3 loop spans 13 amino acids. V lost 3 bases and J 6 bases, leaving 11 bases between the germline ends. Sequenced material: PBMCs, mostly from graft donor cells, taken 180 days after TCRalphabeta/CD19-depleted stem cell transplant. The V and J genes are TRBV11-3 and TRBJ1-2, with a weak D call TRBD1 (6 bases). The sequence was obtained from a female patient aged 2-15 years who had a stem cell transplant for aplastic anemia, so the T cells may come from the graft donor. CDR3 sequence (DNA): TGTGCCAGCAGCTTGGGGGCGCCGGATGGCTACACCTTC. It specifies CASSLGAPDGYTF.